This is a list of T cell receptor beta chains from one sample in a study of neurological immune-mediated disorders. TCRdb analysed the 5' RACE reads with MiXCR anew, one entry per CDR3 protein. The data contain over 50,000 distinct CDR3 sequences, 3% to 3.5% of them singletons. Sequences were obtained from PBMCs. The receptors here all came from a man aged 35 to 55 with multiple sclerosis. Each CDR3 is given with its conserved first and last residue. Each record gives: V gene, D gene, J gene, clone size, CDR3 DNA, CDR3 protein. The D gene is left open where the match is weak. Size is stated for part of the rows, as once, few or many counts, or as a class when the clone is expanded.

v_call: TRBV7-9; d_call: -; j_call: TRBJ1-6; clone_size: many; cdr3_nt: TGTGCCAGCAGCTTACAAGGCCTTAATTCACCCCTCCACTTT; cdr3_aa: CASSLQGLNSPLHF
v_call: TRBV28; d_call: TRBD1; j_call: TRBJ1-6; clone_size: many; cdr3_nt: TGTGCCAGCAGTTTATACGTGACAGGGTCTAATTCACCCCTCAACTTT; cdr3_aa: CASSLYVTGSNSPLNF
v_call: TRBV7-6; d_call: -; j_call: TRBJ2-7; clone_size: many; cdr3_nt: TGTGCCAGCAGCGACGGCACGGAGCAGTACTTC; cdr3_aa: CASSDGTEQYF
v_call: TRBV7-3; d_call: -; j_call: TRBJ2-7; clone_size: many; cdr3_nt: TGTGCCAGCAGCTTATTCCCAGGAACGAGCTACGAGCAGTACTTC; cdr3_aa: CASSLFPGTSYEQYF
v_call: TRBV7-2; d_call: -; j_call: TRBJ2-2; clone_size: many; cdr3_nt: TGTGCCAGCAGCTTAGGTCCGGCCTCCGGGGAGCTGTTTTTT; cdr3_aa: CASSLGPASGELFF
v_call: TRBV20-1; d_call: TRBD2; j_call: TRBJ2-3; clone_size: many; cdr3_nt: TGCAGTGCGCGGACTAGCGGGGGGGCCAGAGATACGCAGTATTTT; cdr3_aa: CSARTSGGARDTQYF
v_call: TRBV6-2/TRBV6-3; d_call: -; j_call: TRBJ1-1; clone_size: many; cdr3_nt: TGTGCCAGCAGTTACCGGGGACACTATCCGGCTTTCTTT; cdr3_aa: CASSYRGHYPAFF
v_call: TRBV4-2; d_call: -; j_call: TRBJ2-1; clone_size: many; cdr3_nt: TGTGCCAGCAGCCAACCAATCTCCTACAATGAGCAGTTCTTC; cdr3_aa: CASSQPISYNEQFF
v_call: TRBV11-2; d_call: -; j_call: TRBJ1-1; clone_size: many; cdr3_nt: TGTGCCAGCAGCCTACGCAAGGGGGTCATGAACACTGAAGCTTTCTTT; cdr3_aa: CASSLRKGVMNTEAFF
v_call: TRBV10-3; d_call: TRBD2; j_call: TRBJ2-1; clone_size: many; cdr3_nt: TGTGCCATCAGTGACCCCCCGGCGGGGGGGTCCAATACACCTGACAATGAGCAGTTCTTC; cdr3_aa: CAISDPPAGGSNTPDNEQFF
v_call: TRBV7-9; d_call: TRBD1; j_call: TRBJ2-7; clone_size: many; cdr3_nt: TGTGCCAGCAGCTTAAGTGAGACAGGGGACGAGCAGTACTTC; cdr3_aa: CASSLSETGDEQYF
v_call: TRBV9; d_call: TRBD1; j_call: TRBJ2-7; clone_size: many; cdr3_nt: TGTGCCAGCAGCGTAGGACCGGACAGGGGCTACGAGCAGTACTTC; cdr3_aa: CASSVGPDRGYEQYF
v_call: TRBV20-1; d_call: -; j_call: TRBJ2-2; clone_size: many; cdr3_nt: TGCAGTGCCCCCCAAGCGGCCACCGGGGAGCTGTTTTTT; cdr3_aa: CSAPQAATGELFF
v_call: TRBV7-3; d_call: TRBD2; j_call: TRBJ2-1; clone_size: many; cdr3_nt: TGTGCCAGCAGCCCAGGACTAGCGGGGGATTACAATGAGCAGTTCTTC; cdr3_aa: CASSPGLAGDYNEQFF
v_call: TRBV5-1; d_call: -; j_call: TRBJ1-2; clone_size: many; cdr3_nt: TGCGCCAGCAGCTTGGCGGGGGGTTTGGGCTATGGCTACACCTTC; cdr3_aa: CASSLAGGLGYGYTF
v_call: TRBV7-2; d_call: -; j_call: TRBJ2-7; clone_size: many; cdr3_nt: TGTGCCAGCAGCCTCTCTATCGAGCAGTACTTC; cdr3_aa: CASSLSIEQYF
v_call: TRBV7-2; d_call: -; j_call: TRBJ2-7; clone_size: many; cdr3_nt: TGTGCCAGCAGCCGAGTGGGCAACGAGCAGTACTTC; cdr3_aa: CASSRVGNEQYF
v_call: TRBV20-1; d_call: -; j_call: TRBJ2-3; clone_size: many; cdr3_nt: TGCAGTGCTAGACCCGCCTTCACAGATACGCAGTATTTT; cdr3_aa: CSARPAFTDTQYF
v_call: TRBV11-2; d_call: TRBD2; j_call: TRBJ2-1; clone_size: many; cdr3_nt: TGTGCCAGCAGCCCCCGGGCTAGCGGGGGTATCAATGAGCAGTTCTTC; cdr3_aa: CASSPRASGGINEQFF
v_call: TRBV20-1; d_call: -; j_call: TRBJ1-1; clone_size: many; cdr3_nt: TGCAGTGCTGACAACCGAAACCCGGACACTGAAGCTTTCTTT; cdr3_aa: CSADNRNPDTEAFF
v_call: TRBV7-2; d_call: TRBD1; j_call: TRBJ1-4; clone_size: many; cdr3_nt: TGTGCCAGCAGCGAGGGGGCGCTTAACGAAAAACTGTTTTTT; cdr3_aa: CASSEGALNEKLFF
v_call: TRBV24-1; d_call: TRBD2; j_call: TRBJ2-5; clone_size: many; cdr3_nt: TGTGCCACCAGTGATTTTGTAGCGGGGGCTCAAGAGACCCAGTACTTC; cdr3_aa: CATSDFVAGAQETQYF
v_call: TRBV12-5; d_call: -; j_call: TRBJ1-1; clone_size: -; cdr3_nt: TGTGCTAGTTGTGTCCGAACGAACACTGAAGCTTTCTTT; cdr3_aa: CASCVRTNTEAFF
v_call: TRBV5-1; d_call: -; j_call: TRBJ1-5; clone_size: many; cdr3_nt: TGCGCCAGCAGCTTGGGTTCAGGGGCCAATCAGCCCCAGCATTTT; cdr3_aa: CASSLGSGANQPQHF
v_call: TRBV5-1; d_call: TRBD2; j_call: TRBJ2-5; clone_size: many; cdr3_nt: TGCGCCAGCAGCTTGGTAGGCCCCCGGGGAGGGGAGACCCAGTACTTC; cdr3_aa: CASSLVGPRGGETQYF
v_call: TRBV12-3/TRBV12-4; d_call: TRBD1; j_call: TRBJ1-4; clone_size: many; cdr3_nt: TGTGCCAGCACTGACGGGACAGTAGGCCTCGGGGGTGAAAAACTGTTTTTT; cdr3_aa: CASTDGTVGLGGEKLFF
v_call: TRBV6-5; d_call: TRBD1; j_call: TRBJ1-3; clone_size: many; cdr3_nt: TGTGCCAGCAGCGGGACAGTTGGAAACACCATATATTTT; cdr3_aa: CASSGTVGNTIYF
v_call: TRBV20-1; d_call: TRBD1; j_call: TRBJ2-7; clone_size: many; cdr3_nt: TGCAGTGCGAGGACAGGGGTAACGAGCTCCTACGAGCAGTACTTC; cdr3_aa: CSARTGVTSSYEQYF
v_call: TRBV9; d_call: -; j_call: TRBJ1-1; clone_size: many; cdr3_nt: TGTGCCAGCAGCTCTGGGGCCGGGGACACTGAAGCTTTCTTT; cdr3_aa: CASSSGAGDTEAFF
v_call: TRBV7-9; d_call: -; j_call: TRBJ1-4; clone_size: many; cdr3_nt: TGTGCCAGCAGCTTAGAGGCGGCTGCAACTAATGAAAAACTGTTTTTT; cdr3_aa: CASSLEAAATNEKLFF
v_call: TRBV5-1; d_call: -; j_call: TRBJ2-2; clone_size: many; cdr3_nt: TGCGCCAGCAGCTTAAGGGACACCGGGGAGCTGTTTTTT; cdr3_aa: CASSLRDTGELFF
v_call: TRBV11-2; d_call: TRBD1; j_call: TRBJ2-3; clone_size: many; cdr3_nt: TGTGCCAGCAGCTGGGGGGACAGGGGAGATACGCAGTATTTT; cdr3_aa: CASSWGDRGDTQYF
v_call: TRBV10-3; d_call: TRBD1; j_call: TRBJ1-2; clone_size: many; cdr3_nt: TGTGCCATCAGTGAGAGGACAGGGGTTACTAAGGATGGCTACACCTTC; cdr3_aa: CAISERTGVTKDGYTF
v_call: TRBV4-1; d_call: -; j_call: TRBJ2-7; clone_size: many; cdr3_nt: TGCGCCAGCAGCCCCCACCGAGCGGGCGAGCAGTACTTC; cdr3_aa: CASSPHRAGEQYF
v_call: TRBV7-2; d_call: -; j_call: TRBJ1-4; clone_size: -; cdr3_nt: TGTGCCAGCAGCTTAATGCGAGGGGGTGAAAAACTGTTTTTT; cdr3_aa: CASSLMRGGEKLFF
v_call: TRBV28; d_call: TRBD1; j_call: TRBJ2-5; clone_size: many; cdr3_nt: TGTGCCAGCAGTTGGACAGGGGCGATACAAGAGACCCAGTACTTC; cdr3_aa: CASSWTGAIQETQYF
v_call: TRBV14; d_call: TRBD2; j_call: TRBJ2-7; clone_size: few; cdr3_nt: TGTGCCAGCAGCCAAAAGCGGGGGTTTTACGAGCAGTACTTC; cdr3_aa: CASSQKRGFYEQYF
v_call: TRBV9; d_call: -; j_call: TRBJ1-6; clone_size: many; cdr3_nt: TGTGCCAGCAGCCCCCGTTTCCCATCTAATTCACCCCTCCACTTT; cdr3_aa: CASSPRFPSNSPLHF
v_call: TRBV7-9; d_call: -; j_call: TRBJ1-1; clone_size: many; cdr3_nt: TGTGCCAGCACCCGACAGTCCATGAACACTGAAGCTTTCTTT; cdr3_aa: CASTRQSMNTEAFF
v_call: TRBV18; d_call: -; j_call: TRBJ2-3; clone_size: many; cdr3_nt: TGTGCCAGCTCACCACCAGTCCTCACAGATACGCAGTATTTT; cdr3_aa: CASSPPVLTDTQYF
v_call: TRBV9; d_call: TRBD2; j_call: TRBJ2-7; clone_size: many; cdr3_nt: TGTGCCAGCAGCGTAAGTGGGTCTAGCGGGGCCTACGAGCAGTACTTC; cdr3_aa: CASSVSGSSGAYEQYF
v_call: TRBV12-5; d_call: -; j_call: TRBJ1-5; clone_size: many; cdr3_nt: TGTGCTAGTGACAAGGGGGACGGTCAGCCCCAGCATTTT; cdr3_aa: CASDKGDGQPQHF